Below, 7 T cell receptor beta chains from the same sample are listed, as sequenced in a study of OX40 agonist ivuxolimab in advanced cancers. The protocol was immunoSEQ multiplex PCR, while the TCRdb copy is restricted to in-frame clones and leaves out a portion. The table lists almost 85,000 clones, 89% of them singletons. The sequences come from CD4+ or CD8+ T cells sorted from blood, collected in a trial of the OX40 agonist ivuxolimab. Source of these receptors: an adult with an advanced solid tumor such as melanoma, head and neck, liver or kidney cancer.

The V gene is TRBV2, the J gene TRBJ2-3; D ambiguous. Germline assignment: CDR1 SNHLY and CDR2 FYNNEI. The CDR3 contains 11 residues. Trimming stripped 6 bases from V and 4 bases from J, with 5 bases between. For the CDR3, the DNA is TGTGCCAGCAGGGCGTCAGATACGCAGTATTTT. It specifies CASRASDTQYF.

CDR3 in amino acids: CATSPDLISYEQYF. DNA for the CDR3: TGTGCCACCAGTCCAGACTTGATATCCTACGAGCAGTACTTC. The chain joins TRBV15 to TRBJ2-7; unclear D gene. Trimming removed 6 bases from V and 1 base from J, with 13 bases in between. There are 14 residues in the CDR3. From germline, CDR1 is LNHNV and CDR2 YYDKDF (reference sequence). The complete variable domain, with remaining parts taken from reference TRBV15 and TRBJ2-7, reads DAMVIQNPRYQVTQFGKPVTLSCSQTLNHNVMYWYQQKSSQAPKLLFHYYDKDFNNEADTPDNFQSRRPNTSFCFLDIRSPGLGDTAMYLCATSPDLISYEQYFGPGTRLTVT.

The chain has TRBV6-9 and TRBJ2-7; the D gene could be TRBD1 or TRBD2 (5 bases each). There are 15 residues in the CDR3. Germline V gene sequence: CDR1 MNHGY, CDR2 SVAAGI. The germline V and J ends were trimmed by 11 bases and 0 bases, with 20 bases remaining between them. CDR3 nucleotides: TGTGCCCGAACCCGGGGCCCACATTCCTCCTACGAGCAGTACTTC. This encodes CARTRGPHSSYEQYF.

This chain links TRBV28 with TRBJ2-1, with D tentatively TRBD1 (9 bases). V shed 6 bases and J shed 6 bases, with 18 bases lying between them. Germline CDR1 reads MDHEN; CDR2 reads SYDVKM. This CDR3 is built from 15 residues. The chain's CDR3 is CASSRGGQGINEQFF. In nucleotides, the CDR3 is TGTGCCAGCAGCCGGGGGGGACAGGGTATCAATGAGCAGTTCTTC.

The chain couples TRBV10-3 to TRBJ1-1; D is ambiguous. The CDR3 has 14 residues. CDR1 ENHRY and CDR2 SYGVKD come from the germline V gene. Trimming removed 4 bases from V and 0 bases from J, with 9 bases in between. DNA of the CDR3: TGTGCCATCAGTGCCCAGTCCGTGAACACTGAAGCTTTCTTT. Translated, it gives CAISAQSVNTEAFF.

A word on this clone: A junction boundary mismatches the germline segment, possibly from a read error. This rearrangement joins TRBV5-1 to TRBJ2-2, with unresolved D. Germline V lookup: CDR1 SGHRS, CDR2 YFSETQ. This CDR3 comprises 14 residues. The CDR3 DNA reads as TGCGCCAGCACAAGAAGCGTGAACGCCGGGGAGCTGTTTTTT. This gives the protein CASTRSVNAGELFF.

V is TRBV7-2 and J is TRBJ2-5; a weak D match, TRBD1 (5 bases). Germline-derived CDR1 and CDR2 are SGHTA and FQGNSA. There are 16 residues in the CDR3. V shed 5 bases and J shed 2 bases, with 18 bases lying between them. The DNA for the CDR3 is TGTGCCAGCAGCCTGGGGATTACAGGTGGGCAAGAGACCCAGTACTTC. This translates into CASSLGITGGQETQYF.